Below are 13 T cell receptor beta chains sequenced from a single sample in a study of blood T cell repertoires in COVID-19. Only in-frame clones appear in the TCRdb table, and some are missing; sequencing was by immunoSEQ multiplex PCR. The data hold tens of thousands of clones, with approximately 87% observed a single time. The sequenced sample was peripheral blood. The receptors here all came from a man aged 45 to 65 with active or convalescent COVID-19.

The CDR3 DNA follows: TGTGCCAGCAGTTTATCCCTCGAGGGAAGGAGTGAAAAACTGTTTTTT. Protein sequence: CASSLSLEGRSEKLFF. This rearrangement joins TRBV28 to TRBJ1-4; no reliable D call. V was shortened by 1 base and J by 7 bases, with 16 bases between the two germline ends. The CDR3 extends over 16 amino acids. Germline V CDR1 and CDR2: MDHEN, SYDVKM.

The chain links TRBV29-1 to TRBJ2-7; a possible D gene is TRBD1 (6 bases). The V gene's germline CDR1 is SQVTM and CDR2 ANQGSEA. The CDR3 totals 19 residues. V lost 1 base and J lost 3, with 28 bases in between. CDR3 DNA sequence: TGCAGCGTTGAAGCTCCATCTTGGGAGCAGGACAGCCCTGTCTACGAGCAGTACTTC. Residues: CSVEAPSWEQDSPVYEQYF.

This chain joins TRBV27 and TRBJ1-2; the match to TRBD1 covers 7 bases. This CDR3 has 15 residues. The germline CDR1 and CDR2 sequences are MNHEY and SMNVEV (reference sequence). V shed 6 bases and J 2 bases; nucleotides not matched to a gene: 9. The CDR3 is CASSIRGQDNYGYTF. The CDR3, as DNA: TGTGCCAGCAGCATACGAGGACAGGACAACTATGGCTACACCTTC.

This clone was picked up one time. The gene calls are TRBV9 and TRBJ2-6; 9 positions match TRBD1. V lost 3 bases, J lost 2 bases, and 0 bases stayed unmatched. This CDR3 comprises 15 residues. The germline CDR1 and CDR2 sequences are SGDLS and YYNGEE. The CDR3 DNA reads TGTGCCAGCAGCGGGACAGGGGCTGGGGCCAACGTCCTGACTTTC. Translation gives CASSGTGAGANVLTF. The full variable domain, with the rest looked up from reference TRBV9 and TRBJ2-6, is DSGVTQTPKHLITATGQRVTLRCSPRSGDLSVYWYQQSLDQGLQFLIQYYNGEERAKGNILERFSAQQFPDLHSELNLSSLELGDSALYFCASSGTGAGANVLTFGAGSRLTVL.

The table lists this clone with a count of one. The rearrangement joins TRBV4-1 to TRBJ2-3, with 7 bases fitting TRBD2. The CDR3 spans 17 residues. The junction had 6 bases not matched to a gene; V was cut back by 0 bases and J by 0 bases. The germline CDR1 and CDR2 sequences are MGHRA and YSYEKL. CDR3 loop: CASSQEGLADSTDTQYF. CDR3 sequence (DNA): TGCGCCAGCAGCCAAGAGGGTCTAGCGGACAGCACAGATACGCAGTATTTT.

The chain carries TRBV15 and TRBJ2-2; the match to TRBD1 covers 10 bases. Germline V lookup: CDR1 LNHNV, CDR2 YYDKDF (reference sequence). Trimming cost V 8 bases and J 3 bases; bases outside gene matches: 6. The CDR3 contains 15 residues. CDR3 DNA sequence: TGTGCCACCGGCCAGGGACAGGGGCACACCGGGGAGCTGTTTTTT. It encodes CATGQGQGHTGELFF.

J is TRBJ1-1 and V is TRBV9; 7 bases line up with TRBD1. The CDR3 totals 15 residues. The V gene's germline CDR1 is SGDLS and CDR2 YYNGEE. The ends lost 4 bases at V and 1 base at J; junction bases unmatched: 7. The CDR3 DNA sequence: TGTGCCAGCAGCCCCACCGGGACAGCGAACACTGAAGCTTTCTTT. It is translated as CASSPTGTANTEAFF.

This chain links TRBV19 with TRBJ1-5, with a possible D match to TRBD1 (6 bases). The germline V and J ends were trimmed by 0 bases and 4 bases, with 10 bases remaining between them. This CDR3 has 15 amino acids. Looked up from germline, CDR1 is LNHDA and CDR2 is SQIVND (reference sequence). CDR3 loop: CASSIDLDRNQPQHF. CDR3 DNA sequence: TGTGCCAGTAGTATAGATTTGGACAGAAATCAGCCCCAGCATTTT.

The J gene is TRBJ1-4, the V gene TRBV15, with 8 nucleotides matching TRBD1. Losses at the gene ends were 3 bases for V and 8 bases for J; bases not matched to a gene: 17. Germline assignment: CDR1 LNHNV and CDR2 YYDKDF (reference sequence). The CDR3 is made up of 18 amino acids. This chain's CDR3 is CATSRYGPFQGAEEKLFF. Here the CDR3 DNA reads TGTGCCACCAGCAGGTATGGACCTTTCCAGGGGGCTGAAGAAAAACTGTTTTTT.

The chain carries TRBV9 and TRBJ1-1, with D tentatively TRBD1 (5 bases). The CDR3 contains 14 residues. V lost 4 bases, J lost 4 bases, and 14 bases lay in between. Germline assignment: CDR1 SGDLS and CDR2 YYNGEE. The CDR3 protein is CASSPVGLLTEAFF. Written as DNA, the CDR3 is TGTGCCAGCAGCCCAGTGGGACTCCTCACTGAAGCTTTCTTT.

The genes are TRBV12-3 or TRBV12-4 and TRBJ1-1, with a tentative D call TRBD1 (5 bases). The germline V and J ends were trimmed by 3 bases and 10 bases, with 12 bases remaining between them. The CDR3 is made up of 12 amino acids. The CDR3 region is CASSFDQGLAFF. The CDR3 nucleotides read TGTGCCAGCAGTTTTGATCAGGGCCTAGCTTTCTTT.

The chain joins TRBV5-1 to TRBJ2-1; a possible D gene is TRBD1 (5 bases). V was clipped by 0 bases and J by 5 bases, with 9 bases between them. This CDR3 region has 14 residues. CDR1 and CDR2 from the germline V gene are SGHRS and YFSETQ. CDR3 DNA: TGCGCCAGCAGCTTGGATACAGGCAACAATGAGCAGTTCTTC. Translated: CASSLDTGNNEQFF.

This clone is a singleton in its sample. The chain recombines TRBV5-5 with TRBJ2-3; 9 bases fit TRBD2. The V gene's germline CDR1 is SGHKS and CDR2 YYEKEE (reference sequence). The CDR3 consists of 16 residues. J was trimmed by 2 bases and V by 0 bases; bases with no gene match: 4. The CDR3 here is CASSLGGTSSTDTQYF. The CDR3 coding sequence is TGTGCCAGCAGCTTGGGGGGGACTAGCTCCACAGATACGCAGTATTTT.